This T cell receptor beta chain was found in a study of blood T cell repertoires in COVID-19. On the study more broadly: There were acute and convalescent COVID-19 samples, and they came from the United States, Italy and Spain. The analysed material was cDNA or gDNA that came from T cells, B-cell-depleted T cells, or PBMCs.

CDR1 is MNHEY and CDR2 is SMNVEV in the germline V gene (reference sequence). Trimming removed 4 bases at V and 3 bases at J, with 9 bases between. CDR3 length: 13 residues. Authors' data handling: Estimation of nucleated cell counts was performed using reference gene primer amplification. Data came from immunoSEQ multiplex PCR; TCRdb stores just in-frame clones and leaves some out. The V and J calls and the clone size are those of that table, but D and trimming were determined from the DNA. The sample shows about 200,000 clones, around 83% of them seen only once. The chain couples TRBV27 to TRBJ1-1, with D unclear. This receptor was identified in a man in his forties or fifties with active or convalescent COVID-19. Sequenced input: peripheral blood. The CDR3 sequence: CASSSRSHTEAFF. The DNA of the CDR3 is TGTGCCAGCAGTTCCAGGTCGCACACTGAAGCTTTCTTT.